The next 27 T cell receptor beta chains were all read from a single sample in a study of CD8+ T cells in alopecia areata. Sample treatment: oral pan-JAK inhibitor, 5-10 mg twice daily. Extracted from the samples, RNA was reverse transcribed into cDNA to serve as the sequencing template. Data came from immunoSEQ multiplex PCR; TCRdb stores just in-frame clones and leaves some out. The sample carries 200,000 to 250,000 clones, 50% to 75% recorded once. The source material was CD4+ T cells sorted from blood, sampled at week 4, from a patient treated with tofacitinib. All receptors derive from a human donor with alopecia areata.

The rearrangement uses TRBV7-2 and TRBJ2-6; 7 nucleotides agree with TRBD1. Trimming took 5 bases from V and 4 from J; bases not matched to a gene: 5. The V gene's germline CDR1 is SGHTA and CDR2 FQGNSA. The CDR3 spans 15 residues. This CDR3 reads CASSTRGSGANVLTF. CDR3 DNA sequence: TGTGCCAGCAGCACCAGGGGGAGCGGGGCCAACGTCCTGACTTTC.

The rearrangement links TRBV29-1 to TRBJ2-2, with 8 nucleotides matching TRBD2. The CDR3 length is 14 residues. Germline loops: CDR1 SQVTM, CDR2 ANQGSEA. With V trimmed by 7 bases and J by 4 bases, 8 bases remained unmatched. The CDR3: CSAPGGSSTGELFF. DNA of the CDR3: TGCAGCGCCCCGGGAGGGAGCAGCACCGGGGAGCTGTTTTTT.

J is TRBJ2-7 and V is TRBV5-6; D gene uncertain. Per germline, CDR1 SGHDT and CDR2 YYEEEE. CDR3 size: 11 residues. V shed 4 bases and J shed 6 bases, with 8 bases lying between them. CDR3 in amino acids: CASSTSGEQYF. The CDR3 nucleotides read TGTGCCAGCAGCACGTCGGGCGAGCAGTACTTC.

The DNA for the CDR3 is TGCGCCAGCAGCCTCAACTACCGGACAGTCCAAGAGACCCAGTACTTC. Residues: CASSLNYRTVQETQYF. This sequence joins TRBV5-1 and TRBJ2-5; the D gene is possibly TRBD1 (6 bases). CDR3 length: 16 amino acids. Germline lookup yields CDR1 SGHRS and CDR2 YFSETQ. With 4 bases removed from V and 1 base from J, the gap between germline ends came to 17 bases.

The V gene is TRBV6-5, the J gene TRBJ2-3; no clear D. CDR3 length: 12 amino acids. Germline CDR1 and CDR2: MNHEY and SVGAGI. V lost 4 bases and J lost 6, with 8 bases in between. The CDR3 bases are TGTGCCAGCAGTTCCCAGACCGATACGCAGTATTTT. The encoded protein is CASSSQTDTQYF.

The rearrangement links TRBV5-1 to TRBJ1-6, with 7 nucleotides matching TRBD1. There are 14 residues in the CDR3. Germline-derived CDR1 and CDR2 are SGHRS and YFSETQ. Losses at the gene ends were 3 bases for V and 9 bases for J; bases not matched to a gene: 6. Here the CDR3 DNA reads TGCGCCAGCAGCTGGGACAGAGAAAGTTCACCCCTCCACTTT. Amino acid sequence: CASSWDRESSPLHF.

This clone was detected a few times. V gene TRBV30 combines with J gene TRBJ1-2; D perhaps matches TRBD1 (5 bases). Germline loops: CDR1 GTSNPN, CDR2 SVGIG (reference sequence). The CDR3 runs 16 residues. Trimming shortened V by 3 bases and J by 1 base, and 18 bases separated the two germline ends. The CDR3 DNA follows: TGTGCCTGGAGGGGTCGCGGGGCCCACTTTAACTATGGCTACACCTTC. Amino acid sequence: CAWRGRGAHFNYGYTF.

This clone has a handful of counts. This chain uses TRBV5-1 with TRBJ2-7; D is possibly TRBD1 (6 bases). The CDR3 contains 14 residues. Trimming removed 0 bases from V and 2 bases from J, with 9 bases in between. Germline lookup yields CDR1 SGHRS and CDR2 YFSETQ. CDR3 region: CASSLEQGPYEQYF. The CDR3 DNA sequence: TGCGCCAGCAGCTTGGAACAGGGTCCCTACGAGCAGTACTTC.

This sequence joins TRBV13 and TRBJ1-2, with D unresolved. Deletions cut 5 bases from V and 2 bases from J, with 21 bases between. CDR1 PRHDT and CDR2 FYEKMQ come from the germline V gene (reference sequence). The CDR3 extends over 17 amino acids. The chain's CDR3 is CASSPGLALDHNYGYTF. CDR3 in DNA: TGTGCCAGCAGCCCCGGTTTAGCGCTGGACCACAACTATGGCTACACCTTC.

The gene calls are TRBV28 and TRBJ1-1; tentatively, D is TRBD1 (6 bases). Trimming took off 5 bases at V and 11 bases at J, with 12 bases between the two ends. CDR1 and CDR2 from the germline V gene are MDHEN and SYDVKM. The CDR3 is 11 amino acids. As DNA, the CDR3 is TGTGCCAGCAGTACGGACAGAGACGCTTTCTTT. It specifies CASSTDRDAFF.

The chain joins TRBV30 to TRBJ1-3; perhaps TRBD1 as D (6 bases). This CDR3 is 13 amino acids long. Trimming took 8 bases from V and 0 from J, leaving 11 bases between them. Germline CDR1 is GTSNPN and CDR2 is SVGIG (reference sequence). The DNA of the CDR3 is TGTGCCAAGGACAGCAGCTCTGGAAACACCATATATTTT. Protein product: CAKDSSSGNTIYF.

This chain uses TRBV7-9 with TRBJ2-5; no firm D call. This CDR3 spans 15 amino acids. V lost 1 base, J lost 5 bases, and 14 bases lay in between. From germline, CDR1 is SEHNR and CDR2 FQNEAQ (reference sequence). CDR3 region: CASSLEGLAVETQYF. The DNA for the CDR3 is TGTGCCAGCAGCTTAGAAGGCCTGGCGGTGGAGACCCAGTACTTC.

This clone came up a few times. The genes are TRBV15 and TRBJ2-7; D is unclear. CDR1 is LNHNV, CDR2 YYDKDF, per germline (reference sequence). V lost 0 bases and J 0 bases, leaving 15 bases between the germline ends. This CDR3 is built from 17 residues. The CDR3 region has the DNA TGTGCCACCAGCAGAGATTTGAGTAGCACCTCCTCCTACGAGCAGTACTTC. Translation: CATSRDLSSTSSYEQYF.

This clone was observed at least ten times. The chain joins TRBV7-9 to TRBJ2-5, with D uncertain. The V end was cut by 3 bases, the J end by 7 bases, with 12 bases between. Germline V gene lookup returns CDR1 SEHNR and CDR2 FQNEAQ (reference sequence). The CDR3 runs to 13 residues. As DNA, the CDR3 is TGTGCCAGCAGCTTTGACACCGATCGGACCCAGTACTTC. Its protein is CASSFDTDRTQYF.

This clone was detected a few times. V usage is TRBV2 and J usage is TRBJ2-7; TRBD2 is a possible D gene (5 bases). This CDR3 comprises 16 residues. The germline V gene encodes CDR1 SNHLY and CDR2 FYNNEI. V lost 0 bases and J lost 2, with 14 bases in between. The CDR3 loop reads CASSEAGGAEAYEQYF. The CDR3 nucleotides read TGTGCCAGCAGTGAAGCGGGTGGAGCGGAGGCCTACGAGCAGTACTTC.

The V and J genes are TRBV2 and TRBJ2-5; 7 bases are a match to TRBD1. The CDR3 totals 15 residues. Germline V gene lookup returns CDR1 SNHLY and CDR2 FYNNEI. Trimming took 5 bases from V and 1 from J; bases not matched to a gene: 7. CDR3 in DNA: TGTGCCAGCAGTAGAGGACAGGAGACCCAAGAGACCCAGTACTTC. Translating gives CASSRGQETQETQYF.

The rearrangement uses TRBV19 and TRBJ1-2; 7 bases agree with TRBD1. J lost 5 bases, V lost 8 bases, and 11 bases had no gene match. This CDR3 has 14 residues. CDR1 and CDR2 (germline): LNHDA, SQIVND (reference sequence). CDR3 sequence (DNA): TGTGCCAGTGCTTCTGGGGGACAGTTTTATGGCTACACCTTC. Its protein product is CASASGGQFYGYTF.

This clone was observed a handful of times. The same CDR3 is also encoded by other DNA sequences in this sample. J is TRBJ1-1 and V is TRBV29-1; perhaps TRBD1 as D (5 bases). The CDR3 covers 13 residues. Trimming pared 5 bases from V and 3 bases from J, leaving 13 bases between. Germline V gives CDR1 SQVTM, CDR2 ANQGSEA. The CDR3 is CSVRQGGDTEAFF. The DNA of the CDR3 is TGCAGCGTTAGGCAGGGAGGAGACACTGAAGCTTTCTTT.

V gene TRBV30 combines with J gene TRBJ1-2; possibly TRBD1 for D (5 bases). This CDR3 region has 13 residues. V lost 3 bases to trimming and J lost 4 bases, with 12 bases between them. Germline CDR1 and CDR2: GTSNPN and SVGIG (reference sequence). In DNA form, the CDR3 reads TGTGCCTGGAGGGAGGGGCCCCGCTATGGCTACACCTTC. It yields the protein CAWREGPRYGYTF.

The V and J genes are TRBV7-2 and TRBJ2-5; 8 nucleotides align to TRBD1. Germline assignment: CDR1 SGHTA and CDR2 FQGNSA. The junction had 12 bases not matched to a gene; V was cut back by 4 bases and J by 5 bases. This CDR3 spans 16 amino acids. The CDR3 reads CASSYGLGTGEETQYF. The CDR3 coding sequence is TGTGCCAGCAGCTACGGTTTAGGGACAGGCGAGGAGACCCAGTACTTC.

This clone was detected only once. This chain connects TRBV5-1 to TRBJ2-7; no reliable D call. Germline-derived CDR1 and CDR2 are SGHRS and YFSETQ. V was pared by 4 bases and J by 3 bases, with 14 bases between. The CDR3 has 14 amino acids. The CDR3: CASSDSRGYYEQYF. CDR3 nucleotides: TGCGCCAGCAGCGACTCACGTGGATACTACGAGCAGTACTTC. Full variable domain (outside the CDR3, taken from reference TRBV5-1 and TRBJ2-7): KAGVTQTPRYLIKTRGQQVTLSCSPISGHRSVSWYQQTPGQGLQFLFEYFSETQRNKGNFPGRFSGRQFSNSRSEMNVSTLELGDSALYLCASSDSRGYYEQYFGPGTRLTVT.

This clone showed up just a few times. The chain links TRBV4-2 to TRBJ1-1; D is uncertain. This CDR3 has 17 amino acids. V lost 0 bases to trimming and J lost 5 bases, with 19 bases between them. The germline CDR1 and CDR2 sequences are LGHNA and YNFKEQ. The CDR3 DNA sequence: TGTGCCAGCAGCCAAGATCTAGCATCACTCCTGAGGACTGAAGCTTTCTTT. Translation gives CASSQDLASLLRTEAFF.

This chain joins TRBV2 and TRBJ1-4; unclear D gene. CDR1 is SNHLY, CDR2 FYNNEI, per germline. CDR3 length: 12 residues. V was shortened by 6 bases and J by 14 bases, with 16 bases between the two germline ends. Here the CDR3 DNA reads TGTGCCAGCAGCCGGGCGGCTTTAGCTCTGTTTTTT. It yields the protein CASSRAALALFF. The full variable domain, completed using reference TRBV2 and TRBJ1-4, is EPEVTQTPSHQVTQMGQEVILRCVPISNHLYFYWYRQILGQKVEFLVSFYNNEISEKSEIFDDQFSVERPDGSNFTLKIRSTKLEDSAMYFCASSRAALALFFGSGTQLSVL.

The chain uses TRBV29-1 and TRBJ1-1; TRBD1 matches 9 bases. CDR1 SQVTM and CDR2 ANQGSEA come from the germline V gene. J was trimmed by 0 bases and V by 1 base; bases with no gene match: 6. The CDR3 loop spans 16 amino acids. CDR3 amino acids: CSVEVQWTGVNTEAFF. In DNA form, the CDR3 reads TGCAGCGTTGAAGTACAGTGGACAGGGGTGAACACTGAAGCTTTCTTT. Variable domain in full (rest from reference TRBV29-1 and TRBJ1-1): SAVISQKPSRDICQRGTSLTIQCQVDSQVTMMFWYRQQPGQSLTLIATANQGSEATYESGFVIDKFPISRPNLTFSTLTVSNMSPEDSSIYLCSVEVQWTGVNTEAFFGQGTRLTVV.

The chain recombines TRBV5-1 with TRBJ1-2, with TRBD1 matching over 7 bases. V lost 3 bases and J lost 2; bases outside the gene matches: 7. Germline CDR1 and CDR2: SGHRS and YFSETQ. This CDR3 is 15 amino acids long. CDR3 loop: CASSSTGDSNYGYTF. As DNA, the CDR3 is TGCGCCAGCAGCTCTACTGGGGACAGCAACTATGGCTACACCTTC.

The V call is TRBV6-5, the J call TRBJ2-4, with D hard to call. Germline lookup yields CDR1 MNHEY and CDR2 SVGAGI. The V gene lost 6 bases and the J gene lost 0 bases, with 9 bases spanning the gap. This CDR3 has 14 amino acids. In DNA, the CDR3 is TGTGCCAGCAGCCGAGCTCTAGCCAAAAACATTCAGTACTTC. Its protein is CASSRALAKNIQYF.

The genes are TRBV5-1 and TRBJ1-1; D ambiguous. Germline V gene lookup returns CDR1 SGHRS and CDR2 YFSETQ. The CDR3 totals 15 residues. V was shortened by 4 bases and J by 0 bases, with 13 bases between the two germline ends. The CDR3: CASSLSGVMNTEAFF. The CDR3 bases are TGCGCCAGCAGCCTATCTGGGGTCATGAACACTGAAGCTTTCTTT.